This TCR beta chain was identified during a study of T cell clones after liver transplantation. Across the whole study: Pre-transplant mixed lymphocyte reactions yielded third-party-reactive TCRbeta sequences as comparators for graft-donor-reactive sequences. Until 12-24 months post-transplant, subjects got standard immunosuppression and no induction.

Per germline, CDR1 SGHNT and CDR2 YYREEE (reference sequence). This CDR3 has 12 amino acids. Trimming cost V 2 bases and J 8 bases, with 7 bases left between them. Data came from immunoSEQ multiplex PCR; TCRdb stores just in-frame clones and leaves some out. The data hold roughly 100,000 clones, with 80% to 90% observed a single time. The chain is built from TRBV5-4 and TRBJ2-2; no reliable D call. Sample: CD4+ T cells from blood, taken 45 to 50 months after liver transplant. The clonotype was recovered from a human patient who received a liver transplant. Some T cells may trace back to the graft donor. As DNA, the CDR3 is TGTGCCAGCAGCTTCCGTTCTGGGGAGCTGTTTTTT. This gives the protein CASSFRSGELFF.